This T cell receptor beta chain was sequenced during a study of Graves' ophthalmopathy and Graves' hyperthyroidism. Enrolled hyperthyroidism patients had a new diagnosis, a duration under 2 months, and an age of 18 to 65. CDR1 MNHEY and CDR2 SVGAGI come from the germline V gene. The CDR3 extends over 12 amino acids. Trimming took off 4 bases at V and 3 bases at J, with 7 bases between the two ends. This clonotype was observed many times. RNA transcripts were the source from which TCR beta CDR3 regions were amplified. In the first round, RT-PCR was carried out with HTBI primers, and a multiplex PCR formed the second round. TCRdb re-analysed the multiplex PCR reads in MiXCR, keeping a single row per CDR3 protein. Of over a million distinct CDR3 sequences detected, 35% to 45% appear once; the ten largest clones hold around 10%.

The rearrangement uses TRBV6-5 and TRBJ2-7; D is ambiguous. The sample consisted of peripheral blood or thyroid tissue (not recorded which). The TCR sequence derives from an adult man with Graves' hyperthyroidism. In DNA form, the CDR3 reads TGTGCCAGCAGTTCGTCCTTCTACGAGCAGTACTTC. Amino acids: CASSSSFYEQYF.